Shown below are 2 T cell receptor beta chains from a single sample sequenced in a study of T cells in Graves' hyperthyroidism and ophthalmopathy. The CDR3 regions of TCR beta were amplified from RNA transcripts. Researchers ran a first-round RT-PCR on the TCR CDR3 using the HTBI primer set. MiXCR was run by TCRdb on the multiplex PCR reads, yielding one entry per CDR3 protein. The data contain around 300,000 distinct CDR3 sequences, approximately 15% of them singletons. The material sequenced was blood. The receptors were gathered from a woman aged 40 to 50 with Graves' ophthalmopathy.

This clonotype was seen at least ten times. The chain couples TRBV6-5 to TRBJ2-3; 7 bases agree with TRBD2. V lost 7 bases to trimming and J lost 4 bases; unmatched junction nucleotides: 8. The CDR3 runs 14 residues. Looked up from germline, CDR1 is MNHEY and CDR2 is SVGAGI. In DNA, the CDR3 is TGTGCCAGCACCGTTACTAGCGTCCCAGATACGCAGTATTTT. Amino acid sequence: CASTVTSVPDTQYF.

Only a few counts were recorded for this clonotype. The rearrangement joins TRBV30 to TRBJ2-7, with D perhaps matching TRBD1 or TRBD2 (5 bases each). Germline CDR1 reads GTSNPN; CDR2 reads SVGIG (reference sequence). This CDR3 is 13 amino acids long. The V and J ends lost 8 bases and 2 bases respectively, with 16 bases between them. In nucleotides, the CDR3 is TGTGCCCGGGGCGGCGGCTATACCTACGAGCAGTACTTC. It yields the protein CARGGGYTYEQYF.